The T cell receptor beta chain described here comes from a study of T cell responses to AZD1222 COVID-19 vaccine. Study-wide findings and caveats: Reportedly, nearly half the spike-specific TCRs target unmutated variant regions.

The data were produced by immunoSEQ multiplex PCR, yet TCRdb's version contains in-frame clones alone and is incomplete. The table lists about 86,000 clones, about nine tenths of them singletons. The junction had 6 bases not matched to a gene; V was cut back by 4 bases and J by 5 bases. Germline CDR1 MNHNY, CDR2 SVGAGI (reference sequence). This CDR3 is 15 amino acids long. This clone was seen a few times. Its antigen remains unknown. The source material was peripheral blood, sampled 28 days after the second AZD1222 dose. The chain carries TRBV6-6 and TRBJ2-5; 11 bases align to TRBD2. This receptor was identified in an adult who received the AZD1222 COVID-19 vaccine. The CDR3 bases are TGTGCCAGCAGTTTTTCTAGCGGGAGGACGGAGACCCAGTACTTC. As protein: CASSFSSGRTETQYF.